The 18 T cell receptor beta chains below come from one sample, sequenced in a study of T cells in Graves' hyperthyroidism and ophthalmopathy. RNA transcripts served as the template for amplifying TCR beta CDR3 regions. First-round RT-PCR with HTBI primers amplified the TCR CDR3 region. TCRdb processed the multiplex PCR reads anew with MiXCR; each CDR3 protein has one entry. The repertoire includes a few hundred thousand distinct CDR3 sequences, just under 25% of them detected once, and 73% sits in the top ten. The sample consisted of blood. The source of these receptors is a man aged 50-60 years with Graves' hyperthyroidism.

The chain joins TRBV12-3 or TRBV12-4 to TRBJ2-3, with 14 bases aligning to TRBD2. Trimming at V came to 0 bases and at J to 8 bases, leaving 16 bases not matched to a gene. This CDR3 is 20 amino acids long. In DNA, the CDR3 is TGTGCCAGCAGTTTAGCCCTGGGACTAGCGGGAGAGTGGGGAGAGGGTACGCAGTATTTT. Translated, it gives CASSLALGLAGEWGEGTQYF.

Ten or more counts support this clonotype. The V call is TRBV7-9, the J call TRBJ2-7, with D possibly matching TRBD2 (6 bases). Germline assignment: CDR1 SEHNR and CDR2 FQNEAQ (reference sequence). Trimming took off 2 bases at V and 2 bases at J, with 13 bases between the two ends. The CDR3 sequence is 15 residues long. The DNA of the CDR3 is TGTGCCAGCAGCTTAAGGGCGGAGGGAGCCTACGAGCAGTACTTC. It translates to CASSLRAEGAYEQYF.

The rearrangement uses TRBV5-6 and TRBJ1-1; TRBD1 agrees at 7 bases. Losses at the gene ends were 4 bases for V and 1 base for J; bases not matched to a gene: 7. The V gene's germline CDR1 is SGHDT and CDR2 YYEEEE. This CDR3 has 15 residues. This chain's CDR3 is CASSLMGQPNTEAFF. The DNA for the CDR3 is TGTGCCAGCAGCCTGATGGGACAGCCGAACACTGAAGCTTTCTTT.

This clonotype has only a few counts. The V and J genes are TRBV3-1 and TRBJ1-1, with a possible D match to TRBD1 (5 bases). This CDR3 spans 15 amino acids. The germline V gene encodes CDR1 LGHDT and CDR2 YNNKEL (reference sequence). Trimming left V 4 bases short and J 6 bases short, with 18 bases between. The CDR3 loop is CASSRQSIEGAEAFF. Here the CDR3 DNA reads TGTGCCAGCAGCCGTCAATCGATCGAAGGGGCTGAAGCTTTCTTT.

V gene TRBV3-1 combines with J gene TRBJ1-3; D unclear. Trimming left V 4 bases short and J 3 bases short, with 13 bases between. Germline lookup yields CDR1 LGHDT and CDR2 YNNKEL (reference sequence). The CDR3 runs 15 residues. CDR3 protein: CASSPAQSGGNTIYF. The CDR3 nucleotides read TGTGCCAGCAGCCCAGCACAGAGCGGTGGAAACACCATATATTTT. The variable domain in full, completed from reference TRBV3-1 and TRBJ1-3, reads DTAVSQTPKYLVTQMGNDKSIKCEQNLGHDTMYWYKQDSKKFLKIMFSYNNKELIINETVPNRFSPKSPDKAHLNLHINSLELGDSAVYFCASSPAQSGGNTIYFGEGSWLTVV.

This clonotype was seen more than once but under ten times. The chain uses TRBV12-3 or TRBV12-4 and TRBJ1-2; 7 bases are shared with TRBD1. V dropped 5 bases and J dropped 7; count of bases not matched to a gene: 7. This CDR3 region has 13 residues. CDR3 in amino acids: CASSAQGSFGYTF. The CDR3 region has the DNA TGTGCCAGCAGTGCACAGGGGTCCTTTGGCTACACCTTC.

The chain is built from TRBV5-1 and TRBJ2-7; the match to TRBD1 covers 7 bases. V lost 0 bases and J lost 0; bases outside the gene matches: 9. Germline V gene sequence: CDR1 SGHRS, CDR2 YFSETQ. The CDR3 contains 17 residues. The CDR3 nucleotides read TGCGCCAGCAGCTTGGACACCGGGACAGATATCTCCTACGAGCAGTACTTC. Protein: CASSLDTGTDISYEQYF.

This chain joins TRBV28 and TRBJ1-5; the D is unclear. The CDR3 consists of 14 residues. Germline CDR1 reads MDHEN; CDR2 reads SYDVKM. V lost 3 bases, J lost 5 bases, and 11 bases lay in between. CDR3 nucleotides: TGTGCCAGCAGTTTTCGGGGATTCGATCAGCCCCAGCATTTT. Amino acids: CASSFRGFDQPQHF.

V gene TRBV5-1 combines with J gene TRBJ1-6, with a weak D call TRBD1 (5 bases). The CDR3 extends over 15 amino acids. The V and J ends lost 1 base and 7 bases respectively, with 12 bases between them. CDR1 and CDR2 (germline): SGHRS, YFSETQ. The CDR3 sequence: CASSLTRDENSPLHF. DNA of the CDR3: TGCGCCAGCAGCTTGACCAGGGATGAGAATTCACCCCTCCACTTT.

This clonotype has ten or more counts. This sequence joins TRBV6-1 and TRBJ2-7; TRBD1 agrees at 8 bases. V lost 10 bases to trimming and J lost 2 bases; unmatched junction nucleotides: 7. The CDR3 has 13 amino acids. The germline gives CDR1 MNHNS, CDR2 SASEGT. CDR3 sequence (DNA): TGTGCCACCGGGACAGGTCCACCCTACGAGCAGTACTTC. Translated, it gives CATGTGPPYEQYF.

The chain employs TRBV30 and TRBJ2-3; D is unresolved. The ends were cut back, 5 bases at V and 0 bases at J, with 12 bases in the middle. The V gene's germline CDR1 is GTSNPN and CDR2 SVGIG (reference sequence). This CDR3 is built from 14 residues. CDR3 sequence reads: CAWATTGSTDTQYF. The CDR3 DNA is TGTGCCTGGGCAACGACTGGTAGCACAGATACGCAGTATTTT.

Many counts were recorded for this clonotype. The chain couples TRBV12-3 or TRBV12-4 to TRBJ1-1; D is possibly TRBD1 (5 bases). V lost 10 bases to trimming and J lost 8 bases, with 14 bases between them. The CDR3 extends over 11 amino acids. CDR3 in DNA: TGTGCCACTTCCCACGGGGGGGAAGCTTTCTTT. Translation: CATSHGGEAFF.

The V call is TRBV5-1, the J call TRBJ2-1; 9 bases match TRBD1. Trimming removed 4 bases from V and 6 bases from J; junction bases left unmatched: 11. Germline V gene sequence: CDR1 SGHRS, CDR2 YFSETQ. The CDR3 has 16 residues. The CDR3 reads CASSPSTGGAGNEQFF. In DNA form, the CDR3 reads TGCGCCAGCAGCCCTAGTACAGGGGGCGCCGGCAATGAGCAGTTCTTC.

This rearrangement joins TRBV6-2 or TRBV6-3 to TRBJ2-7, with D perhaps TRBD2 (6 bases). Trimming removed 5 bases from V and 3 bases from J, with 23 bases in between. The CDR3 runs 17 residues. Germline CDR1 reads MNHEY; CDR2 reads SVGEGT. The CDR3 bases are TGTGCCAGCAGTCGTGAACCGGGGAGGAACTACTACTACGAGCAGTACTTC. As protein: CASSREPGRNYYYEQYF.

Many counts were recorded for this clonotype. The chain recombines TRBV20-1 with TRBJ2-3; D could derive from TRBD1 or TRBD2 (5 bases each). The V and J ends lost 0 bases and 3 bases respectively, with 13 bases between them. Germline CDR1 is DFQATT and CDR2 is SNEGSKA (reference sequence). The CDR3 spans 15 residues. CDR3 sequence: CSARDGASLTDTQYF. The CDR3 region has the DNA TGCAGTGCTAGAGATGGGGCTAGCTTGACAGATACGCAGTATTTT.

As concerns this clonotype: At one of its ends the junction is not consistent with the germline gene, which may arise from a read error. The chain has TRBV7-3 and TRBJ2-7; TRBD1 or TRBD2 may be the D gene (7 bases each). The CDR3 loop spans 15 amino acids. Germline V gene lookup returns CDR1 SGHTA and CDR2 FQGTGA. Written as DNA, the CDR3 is TGCGCCAGCAGTCCCGACAGGGAGGGCTCCTACGAGCAGTACTTC. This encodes CASSPDREGSYEQYF.

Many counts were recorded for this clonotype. In DNA form, the CDR3 reads TGTGCCAGCACCGCCCGCCGGGACTACTTAGCTACGAGCAAGTACTTC. This encodes CASTARRDYLATSKYF. V and J are TRBV12-3 or TRBV12-4 and TRBJ2-7, with 7 nucleotides matching TRBD2. The V gene end was trimmed by 7 bases and the J gene end by 11 bases; junction bases not matched to a gene: 23. The CDR3 is 16 residues long.

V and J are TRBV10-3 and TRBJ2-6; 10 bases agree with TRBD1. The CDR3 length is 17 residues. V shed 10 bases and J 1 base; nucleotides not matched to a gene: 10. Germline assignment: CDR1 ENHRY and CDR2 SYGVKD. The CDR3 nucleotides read TGTGCCACCGCCGGGGGACAGGGGAGGTCTGGGGCCAACGTCCTGACTTTC. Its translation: CATAGGQGRSGANVLTF.